This TCR beta chain was captured in a study of glioma-infiltrating T cells. At the level of the study: WHO grade II oligodendrogliomas or astrocytomas, plus non-recurrent WHO grade IV glioblastomas, were sampled. Notes on the study in general: A blood CDR3 motif signature was depleted in highly divergent patients. Tissue-blood divergence was below expectation in non-neoplastic patients, above in gliomas.

Amplification of TCR alpha and beta CDR3 regions from RNA used iRepertoire nested multiplex PCR. TCRdb itself ran the multiplex PCR reads through MiXCR, one entry per CDR3 protein. The sample consists of about 410,000 distinct CDR3 sequences, 41% of them appearing once. A word on this clonotype: What it binds is not known.

The source of this sequence is a human donor with low-grade glioma or glioblastoma, undergoing nonglioma brain surgery, or in good health (not recorded which). The sample comprised glioma tissue, nonneoplastic brain tissue, or PBMCs (not recorded which).

The chain's CDR3 is CASNPNGYTF. In DNA form, the CDR3 reads TGTGCCAGCAATCCGAATGGCTACACCTTC. J is TRBJ1-2 and V is TRBV12-3 or TRBV12-4; D unresolved. Trimming left V 7 bases short and J 6 bases short, with 6 bases between. The CDR3 totals 10 residues.